The 21 T cell receptor beta chains below all came from one sample that was sequenced in a study of neurological immune-mediated disorders. Each CDR3 protein gets one entry after TCRdb re-called the 5' RACE reads with MiXCR. The sample yields roughly 100,000 distinct CDR3 sequences, 3% to 4.5% seen once. Sequencing was performed on PBMCs. The receptors were gathered from a woman in her late teens or twenties with multiple sclerosis.

Ten or more counts support this clonotype. The chain uses TRBV20-1 and TRBJ2-7; possible D gene TRBD1, 5 bases. Germline loops: CDR1 DFQATT, CDR2 SNEGSKA (reference sequence). CDR3 length: 15 amino acids. V was pared by 6 bases and J by 6 bases, with 24 bases between. The CDR3 reads CSANSDGRDYGEQYF. The CDR3 DNA is TGCAGTGCAAACTCGGACGGCAGGGATTACGGCGAGCAGTACTTC.

This clonotype was recorded at least ten times. The chain combines TRBV6-2 or TRBV6-3 with TRBJ2-4; 8 bases line up with TRBD2. CDR3 size: 16 residues. Germline lookup yields CDR1 MNHEY and CDR2 SVGEGT. V gave up 5 bases and J gave up 3 bases; unmatched junction bases: 9. The CDR3 DNA follows: TGTGCCAGCAGTAAGAAGCGGGAGCGGGTCAAAAACATTCAGTACTTC. As protein: CASSKKRERVKNIQYF.

Ten or more counts support this clonotype. The rearrangement links TRBV12-3 or TRBV12-4 to TRBJ1-5, with a possible D match to TRBD1 (6 bases). With 6 bases removed from V and 2 bases from J, the gap between germline ends came to 20 bases. The CDR3 totals 17 residues. The CDR3 DNA follows: TGTGCCAGCAGCTACAGGGTACAGGACCTTGGCAATCAGCCCCAGCATTTT. Translation gives CASSYRVQDLGNQPQHF.

This clonotype was recorded a few times. The chain employs TRBV27 and TRBJ2-7, with TRBD1 matching 7 bases. Germline V gene sequence: CDR1 MNHEY, CDR2 SMNVEV (reference sequence). Trimming removed 2 bases from V and 5 bases from J; junction bases left unmatched: 6. The CDR3 contains 14 residues. CDR3 bases: TGTGCCAGCAGTTTACAAGGGGGCCAGAACGAGCAGTACTTC. As protein: CASSLQGGQNEQYF.

In this sample, this clonotype turned up many times. The rearrangement links TRBV19 to TRBJ2-3; no clear D gene. V was clipped by 5 bases and J by 0 bases, with 9 bases between them. The germline V gene has CDR1 LNHDA and CDR2 SQIVND (reference sequence). This CDR3 contains 14 residues. The CDR3 here is CASSFGSSTDTQYF. The CDR3 DNA reads as TGTGCCAGTAGTTTCGGCAGCAGCACAGATACGCAGTATTTT.

This clonotype was seen ten or more times. The CDR3 DNA follows: TGCGCCAGCAGATTCCGGACGGCCTCCAATGAGCAGTTCTTC. Protein sequence: CASRFRTASNEQFF. The chain has TRBV5-1 and TRBJ2-1; D gene unclear. V dropped 5 bases and J dropped 6 bases, with 15 bases sitting between them. The germline V gene encodes CDR1 SGHRS and CDR2 YFSETQ. This CDR3 is 14 amino acids long.

This clonotype was seen many times. The chain carries TRBV6-6 and TRBJ1-3; tentative D call: TRBD1 (5 bases). The V end was cut by 11 bases, the J end by 4 bases, with 15 bases between. Germline values: CDR1 MNHNY, CDR2 SVGAGI (reference sequence). The CDR3 loop spans 13 amino acids. CDR3 DNA: TGTGCCGGGGCAGGGCCAGCGGGAAACACCATATATTTT. The encoded protein is CAGAGPAGNTIYF.

The V and J genes are TRBV3-1 and TRBJ2-1, with 10 bases matching TRBD2. J was trimmed by 6 bases and V by 8 bases; bases with no gene match: 10. The CDR3 length is 15 residues. Germline assignment: CDR1 LGHDT and CDR2 YNNKEL (reference sequence). Here the CDR3 reads CASRSYSGGSNEQFF. Here the CDR3 DNA reads TGTGCCAGCCGGTCCTATAGCGGGGGGTCCAATGAGCAGTTCTTC.

In this sample, this clonotype turned up a few times. The CDR3 sequence is CASKRTSGPYNEQFF. CDR3 nucleotides: TGTGCCAGTAAGCGGACTAGCGGACCCTACAATGAGCAGTTCTTC. The gene calls are TRBV19 and TRBJ2-1, with 10 positions matching TRBD2. Germline CDR1 LNHDA, CDR2 SQIVND (reference sequence). Germline trimming cut 7 bases from V and 2 bases from J; bases unmatched to any gene: 5. This CDR3 region has 15 residues.

This clonotype was counted at least ten times. CDR3 sequence: CASREQQETQYF. In DNA form, the CDR3 reads TGCGCCAGCAGGGAACAGCAAGAGACCCAGTACTTC. This chain joins TRBV5-1 and TRBJ2-5; no clear D gene. V lost 5 bases to trimming and J lost 2 bases, with 7 bases between them. In germline, CDR1 is SGHRS, CDR2 YFSETQ. This CDR3 contains 12 residues.

This rearrangement joins TRBV15 to TRBJ2-3; 7 bases are shared with TRBD2. CDR1 is LNHNV, CDR2 YYDKDF, per germline (reference sequence). This CDR3 comprises 12 residues. The V gene end was trimmed by 3 bases and the J gene end by 11 bases; junction bases not matched to a gene: 5. This CDR3 reads CATSRGLSEQYF. The CDR3 coding sequence is TGTGCCACCAGCAGGGGACTATCGGAGCAGTATTTT.

This clonotype was seen ten or more times. This chain connects TRBV6-1 to TRBJ2-1, with D possibly being TRBD1 (5 bases). V was cut by 8 bases and J by 6 bases, with 11 bases left in between. Germline loops: CDR1 MNHNS, CDR2 SASEGT. The CDR3 loop spans 12 amino acids. The chain's CDR3 is CASSHQGNEQFF. The CDR3 bases are TGTGCCAGCTCACACCAGGGCAATGAGCAGTTCTTC.

This clonotype was seen at least ten times. This chain links TRBV7-3 with TRBJ2-1; D is undetermined. This CDR3 contains 15 residues. Trimming stripped 4 bases from V and 0 bases from J, with 10 bases between. Germline CDR1 SGHTA, CDR2 FQGTGA. The DNA of the CDR3 is TGTGCCAGCAGCTCAGGAGTTCACTCCTACAATGAGCAGTTCTTC. This codes for CASSSGVHSYNEQFF.

In this sample, this clonotype turned up a few times. V gene TRBV19 combines with J gene TRBJ1-1; D unresolved. The CDR3 has 14 residues. Germline values: CDR1 LNHDA, CDR2 SQIVND (reference sequence). Trimming left V 3 bases short and J 0 bases short, with 8 bases between. CDR3 residues: CASSIYFMNTEAFF. The DNA for the CDR3 is TGTGCCAGTAGTATCTACTTCATGAACACTGAAGCTTTCTTT.

This clonotype came up many times. DNA of the CDR3: TGTGCCAGCAGCCCTACTATACCCTACGAGCAGTACTTC. Its translation is CASSPTIPYEQYF. The chain couples TRBV6-2 or TRBV6-3 to TRBJ2-7; D gene uncertain. Germline CDR1 reads MNHEY; CDR2 reads SVGEGT. V was clipped by 6 bases and J by 2 bases, with 11 bases between them. The CDR3 is 13 amino acids.

This clonotype was observed a handful of times. This may be a read error: a much more frequent sequence differs by one nucleotide. The V call is TRBV20-1, the J call TRBJ1-2; no reliable D call. The CDR3 has 16 residues. V lost 2 bases and J 1 base, leaving 17 bases between the germline ends. From germline, CDR1 is DFQATT and CDR2 SNEGSKA (reference sequence). CDR3 residues: CSARPFSGKINYGYTF. In DNA, the CDR3 is TGCAGTGCTAGACCTTTTTCGGGAAAGATTAACTATGGCTACACCTTC.

This clonotype was picked up many times. This rearrangement joins TRBV28 to TRBJ2-5; tentative D call: TRBD1 (6 bases). The germline CDR1 and CDR2 sequences are MDHEN and SYDVKM. The CDR3 is 13 residues long. V lost 2 bases to trimming and J lost 3 bases, with 7 bases between them. In nucleotides, the CDR3 is TGTGCCAGCAGTTTACCAGGGGAAGAGACCCAGTACTTC. This codes for CASSLPGEETQYF.

This clonotype was observed many times. The rearrangement joins TRBV5-1 to TRBJ1-2; perhaps TRBD1 as D (5 bases). Germline CDR1 SGHRS, CDR2 YFSETQ. V was shortened by 0 bases and J by 6 bases, with 12 bases between the two germline ends. CDR3 length: 14 residues. The CDR3 nucleotides are TGCGCCAGCAGCTTGGCAGGGTTCGGTGATGGCTACACCTTC. This translates into CASSLAGFGDGYTF.

This clonotype was seen repeatedly, ten times or more. The V gene is TRBV20-1, the J gene TRBJ2-6; D is unclear. The CDR3 is 14 amino acids. Trimming stripped 5 bases from V and 0 bases from J, with 8 bases between. Germline V lookup: CDR1 DFQATT, CDR2 SNEGSKA (reference sequence). The CDR3 coding sequence is TGCAGTGCTCTAAGGCACTCTGGGGCCAACGTCCTGACTTTC. This codes for CSALRHSGANVLTF.

This clonotype was detected many times. The CDR3 is CASSPGSPTSYNEQFF. CDR3 DNA sequence: TGTGCCAGTAGCCCGGGGTCACCGACTTCCTACAATGAGCAGTTCTTC. The V and J genes are TRBV19 and TRBJ2-1; maybe TRBD2 (5 bases). The CDR3 totals 16 residues. CDR1 is LNHDA, CDR2 SQIVND, per germline (reference sequence). The germline V and J ends were trimmed by 6 bases and 1 base, with 16 bases remaining between them.

Many counts were recorded for this clonotype. This sequence joins TRBV6-5 and TRBJ1-1; maybe TRBD1 (5 bases). The CDR3 length is 13 residues. Germline V lookup: CDR1 MNHEY, CDR2 SVGAGI. Trimming cost V 2 bases and J 6 bases, with 10 bases left between them. CDR3 residues: CASSYGAGSEAFF. The CDR3 DNA is TGTGCCAGCAGTTACGGGGCAGGGTCTGAAGCTTTCTTT.